These T cell receptor beta chains were read from a single sample in a study of T cell changes during pregnancy in multiple sclerosis. Method: immunoSEQ multiplex PCR; TCRdb's copy keeps in-frame clones and lacks some. Of tens of thousands of clones in the sample, about 93% were seen once. Specimen: CD8+ T cells from peripheral blood mononuclear cells, collected after pregnancy. These receptors were obtained from a female donor with multiple sclerosis, enrolled in a pregnancy study. Both conserved end residues are part of each CDR3. Only some rows state a clone size, as once, few, many or a class for expanded clones.

cdr3_length j_call clone_size v_call cdr3_aa
14 TRBJ2-7 . TRBV5-1 CASSSPGSTYEQYF
15 TRBJ2-1 . TRBV4-1 CASSQFRGSYNEQFF
16 TRBJ2-5 . TRBV2 CASSGGQGGILETQYF
15 TRBJ2-1 . TRBV7-9 CASSSPLAGAGEQFF
18 TRBJ2-7 . TRBV4-1 CASSQGGLAGGRSYEQYF
17 TRBJ2-3 . TRBV7-2 CASSFPRGGGATDTQYF
16 TRBJ2-1 . TRBV21-1 CASSKRLAGRGNEQFF
11 TRBJ2-2 once TRBV29-1 CSVPGGGELFF
14 TRBJ2-7 . TRBV15 CATSRDLSGDEQYF
15 TRBJ2-7 . TRBV4-3 CASSQEDGKYYEQYF
16 TRBJ2-2 . TRBV27 CASSLLGQAGTGELFF
13 TRBJ2-7 . TRBV28 CASSFNQGYEQYF
15 TRBJ2-1 . TRBV19 CASSVGLGWGNEQFF
16 TRBJ2-4 . TRBV7-9 CASSPGTLGAKNIQYF
16 TRBJ2-1 . TRBV5-1 CASSWDPGTKHNEQFF
11 TRBJ2-1 . TRBV7-9 CASRWGDGQFF
15 TRBJ1-1 . TRBV4-1 CASSQAQITNTEAFF
13 TRBJ2-7 once TRBV27 CASSKSLYYEQYF
14 TRBJ1-1 . TRBV10-3 CAIRWGPDSLEAFF
16 TRBJ2-4 . TRBV27 CASSSYPRGPSDIQYF
14 TRBJ1-1 . TRBV27 CASSFGTDTEEAFF
15 TRBJ2-7 . TRBV7-9 CASSPPGTTLYEQYF
14 TRBJ2-1 . TRBV28 CASGRASSYNEQFF
15 TRBJ2-7 . TRBV4-2 CASSQEPSGVREQYF
18 TRBJ2-7 . TRBV18 CASSPPIPGTGSPYEQYF
18 TRBJ2-6 . TRBV7-2 CASSLGQGAYSGANVLTF
15 TRBJ1-3 . TRBV2 CASSEGQGVRNTIYF
17 TRBJ1-6 . TRBV6-4 CASRVTGGSSYNSPLHF
15 TRBJ2-7 . TRBV27 CASGHQPQASYEQYF
15 TRBJ2-1 . TRBV27 CASSPPGTTYNEQFF
11 TRBJ2-5 . TRBV6-6 CASSFSGAQYF
15 TRBJ2-6 . TRBV19 CATWGLSSGANVLTF
14 TRBJ2-7 once TRBV4-3 CASSQRTGGYEQYF
20 TRBJ1-1 . TRBV4-2 CASSQHNGRGTGDWETEAFF
13 TRBJ2-1 . TRBV27 CASSSREWNEQFF
16 TRBJ2-7 . TRBV6-5 CASSYSFGTSGTEQYF